These 22 T cell receptor beta chains were all obtained from the same sample, sequenced in a study of blood T cell repertoires in COVID-19. Data came from immunoSEQ multiplex PCR; TCRdb stores just in-frame clones and leaves some out. Of 91,000 or so clones listed, 86% are singletons. Sequencing input: peripheral blood. The receptor set was obtained from a woman aged 55-70 years in a cohort sampled during active or convalescent COVID-19.

The rearrangement links TRBV18 to TRBJ1-2; 10 nucleotides align to TRBD1. Germline V gene lookup returns CDR1 KGHSH and CDR2 LQKENI. The trim removed 2 bases at V and 8 bases at J, leaving 14 bases unmatched. This CDR3 region has 17 residues. This chain's CDR3 is CASSPGGQGRAVRGYTF. DNA of the CDR3: TGTGCCAGCTCACCAGGGGGACAGGGGAGAGCCGTACGAGGCTACACCTTC.

The genes are TRBV6-5 and TRBJ2-7; 12 bases align to TRBD1. There are 14 residues in the CDR3. J gave up 5 bases and V 6 bases, and 5 bases lay outside the gene matches. Looked up from germline, CDR1 is MNHEY and CDR2 is SVGAGI. The CDR3 loop reads CASSRGTGGHEQYF. The DNA of the CDR3 is TGTGCCAGCAGCCGCGGGACAGGGGGCCACGAGCAGTACTTC.

V gene TRBV9 combines with J gene TRBJ1-2; D is ambiguous. V gave up 0 bases and J gave up 7 bases, with 10 bases separating them. CDR3 size: 13 residues. The germline V gene has CDR1 SGDLS and CDR2 YYNGEE. The DNA for the CDR3 is TGTGCCAGCAGCGTAGGAGTTCTCTCTGGCTACACCTTC. This gives the protein CASSVGVLSGYTF.

This chain joins TRBV18 and TRBJ1-4; TRBD1 matches at 7 bases. The V gene end was trimmed by 3 bases and the J gene end by 5 bases; junction bases not matched to a gene: 15. Germline loops: CDR1 KGHSH, CDR2 LQKENI. CDR3 length equals 18 residues. CDR3 loop: CASSPQFAPGGQNEKLFF. The DNA for the CDR3 is TGTGCCAGCTCACCGCAATTTGCCCCAGGGGGGCAGAATGAAAAACTGTTTTTT.

This clone was detected only a few times. The junction departs from germline at one end; a sequencing error may be responsible. The same CDR3 can be traced to other DNA sequences in this sample. V and J are TRBV6-6 and TRBJ1-1; the D is unclear. Per the germline V gene, CDR1 is MNHNY and CDR2 is SVGAGI (reference sequence). The CDR3 runs to 12 residues. The CDR3 DNA reads TGTGCCAGCAGGGGCAGGAACGCTGAAGCTTTCTTT. Amino acids: CASRGRNAEAFF.

The chain is built from TRBV6-6 and TRBJ1-1; 7 bases map to TRBD1. The CDR3 is 12 amino acids. Trimming removed 4 bases from V and 5 bases from J; junction bases left unmatched: 1. CDR1 and CDR2 from the germline V gene are MNHNY and SVGAGI (reference sequence). This CDR3 reads CASSFRGTEAFF. Written as DNA, the CDR3 is TGTGCCAGCAGTTTCAGGGGGACTGAAGCTTTCTTT.

The rearrangement links TRBV11-2 to TRBJ2-5; maybe TRBD2 (6 bases). V dropped 3 bases and J dropped 6 bases, with 20 bases sitting between them. This CDR3 has 16 residues. Germline assignment: CDR1 SGHAT and CDR2 FQNNGV. CDR3 region: CASSLGFSGLRKTQYF. CDR3 nucleotide sequence: TGTGCCAGCAGCTTGGGGTTTAGCGGACTACGGAAGACCCAGTACTTC.

The V gene is TRBV19, the J gene TRBJ2-5; perhaps TRBD1 as D (6 bases). Germline-derived CDR1 and CDR2 are LNHDA and SQIVND (reference sequence). V was clipped by 3 bases and J by 5 bases, with 10 bases between them. The CDR3 sequence is 13 residues long. CDR3 nucleotides: TGTGCCAGTAGTATCCGCCAGGGGGAGACCCAGTACTTC. Amino acids: CASSIRQGETQYF. Full variable domain (rest looked up from reference TRBV19 and TRBJ2-5): DGGITQSPKYLFRKEGQNVTLSCEQNLNHDAMYWYRQDPGQGLRLIYYSQIVNDFQKGDIAEGYSVSREKKESFPLTVTSAQKNPTAFYLCASSIRQGETQYFGPGTRLLVL.

The rearrangement joins TRBV27 to TRBJ2-5, with D possibly TRBD1 on 5 matching bases. Germline V lookup: CDR1 MNHEY, CDR2 SMNVEV (reference sequence). This CDR3 has 13 amino acids. Trimming cost V 2 bases and J 5 bases, with 9 bases left between them. The CDR3 nucleotides are TGTGCCAGCAGTTTAGGGCACAGGGAGACCCAGTACTTC. As protein: CASSLGHRETQYF.

The chain is built from TRBV5-1 and TRBJ1-1, with a weak D call TRBD1 (6 bases). V dropped 1 base and J dropped 4 bases, with 14 bases sitting between them. Per the germline V gene, CDR1 is SGHRS and CDR2 is YFSETQ. The CDR3 length is 15 residues. The CDR3 region is CASSLSNRATTEAFF. The CDR3 region has the DNA TGCGCCAGCAGCTTGTCTAACAGGGCGACCACTGAAGCTTTCTTT.

This chain links TRBV9 with TRBJ2-1; TRBD2 matches 9 bases. The CDR3 totals 15 residues. The germline V gene encodes CDR1 SGDLS and CDR2 YYNGEE. Trimming took 0 bases from V and 6 from J; bases not matched to a gene: 4. The CDR3 sequence is CASSVGIAGVNEQFF. CDR3 nucleotides: TGTGCCAGCAGCGTAGGGATAGCGGGGGTCAATGAGCAGTTCTTC. Based on the CDR3 plus reference TRBV9 and TRBJ2-1, the full variable domain is DSGVTQTPKHLITATGQRVTLRCSPRSGDLSVYWYQQSLDQGLQFLIQYYNGEERAKGNILERFSAQQFPDLHSELNLSSLELGDSALYFCASSVGIAGVNEQFFGPGTRLTVL.

CDR3 region: CASSQDGVAGATTQYF. The CDR3 region has the DNA TGTGCCAGCAGCCAAGACGGAGTAGCGGGCGCTACAACCCAGTACTTC. The gene calls are TRBV4-2 and TRBJ2-5, with 7 bases aligning to TRBD2. Trimming at V came to 0 bases and at J to 8 bases, leaving 12 bases not matched to a gene. Per germline, CDR1 LGHNA and CDR2 YNFKEQ. The length of the CDR3 is 16 residues.

J is TRBJ2-3 and V is TRBV5-1; possible D gene TRBD2, 5 bases. This CDR3 has 14 amino acids. V lost 4 bases, J lost 2 bases, and 11 bases lay in between. Germline CDR1 SGHRS, CDR2 YFSETQ. The CDR3 reads CASSPGLITDTQYF. In DNA, the CDR3 is TGCGCCAGCAGCCCCGGACTTATCACAGATACGCAGTATTTT.

This chain connects TRBV3-1 (or the pseudogene TRBV3-2) to TRBJ1-5; 7 positions match TRBD1. Per the germline V gene, CDR1 is LGHDT and CDR2 is YNNKEL (reference sequence). The CDR3 totals 13 residues. The V and J ends lost 1 base and 13 bases, in that order; junction bases with no gene match: 7. CDR3 protein: CASSQGAGGVQHF. The CDR3 nucleotides read TGTGCCAGCAGCCAAGGGGCAGGGGGAGTGCAGCATTTT.

J is TRBJ2-7 and V is TRBV5-8, with D unclear. V was cut by 4 bases and J by 3 bases, with 14 bases left in between. This CDR3 comprises 14 residues. Germline V gene lookup returns CDR1 SGHTS and CDR2 YDEGEE. The CDR3 sequence: CASSPGGRIYEQYF. As DNA, the CDR3 is TGTGCCAGCAGCCCCGGCGGCCGCATCTACGAGCAGTACTTC.

V gene TRBV5-4 combines with J gene TRBJ2-3; D is perhaps TRBD1 (5 bases). The V and J ends lost 0 bases and 4 bases respectively, with 12 bases between them. The germline CDR1 and CDR2 sequences are SGHNT and YYREEE (reference sequence). CDR3 length equals 15 residues. CDR3 residues: CASSLEGPSPDTQYF. Written as DNA, the CDR3 is TGTGCCAGCAGCTTGGAGGGGCCCAGCCCAGATACGCAGTATTTT.

J is TRBJ2-3 and V is TRBV9, with D possibly matching TRBD2 (6 bases). The germline V and J ends were trimmed by 0 bases and 4 bases, with 12 bases remaining between them. CDR1 and CDR2 (germline): SGDLS, YYNGEE. The CDR3 contains 15 residues. CDR3 sequence: CASSVGGGMADTQYF. CDR3 coding DNA: TGTGCCAGCAGCGTAGGGGGCGGGATGGCAGATACGCAGTATTTT.

V is TRBV6-5 and J is TRBJ1-5, with 7 bases aligning to TRBD1. Per the germline V gene, CDR1 is MNHEY and CDR2 is SVGAGI. The trim removed 4 bases at V and 10 bases at J, leaving 7 bases unmatched. The CDR3 covers 13 residues. CDR3 region: CASSSAWDSPQHF. CDR3 bases: TGTGCCAGCAGTTCGGCCTGGGACAGCCCCCAGCATTTT.

The rearrangement joins TRBV19 to TRBJ1-1, with 7 bases aligning to TRBD1. Germline trimming cut 5 bases from V and 0 bases from J; bases unmatched to any gene: 9. In germline, CDR1 is LNHDA, CDR2 SQIVND (reference sequence). CDR3 length: 16 residues. CDR3 protein: CASSFRGTLMNTEAFF. CDR3 in DNA: TGTGCCAGTAGTTTCAGGGGGACTCTCATGAACACTGAAGCTTTCTTT.

The chain couples TRBV18 to TRBJ1-2, with D unresolved. The CDR3 spans 15 residues. The V gene lost 2 bases and the J gene lost 5 bases, with 15 bases spanning the gap. From germline, CDR1 is KGHSH and CDR2 LQKENI. The CDR3 region has the DNA TGTGCCAGCTCACCAATCGCGGACTCCACATATGGCTACACCTTC. Amino acids: CASSPIADSTYGYTF.

The chain couples TRBV28 to TRBJ2-5; 10 nucleotides match TRBD1. The length of the CDR3 is 15 residues. V shed 3 bases, J shed 5 bases, and the junction held 6 bases outside the gene matches. In germline, CDR1 is MDHEN, CDR2 SYDVKM. The CDR3 DNA sequence: TGTGCCAGCAGTTTCGGGCGACAGGGGGCGGAGACCCAGTACTTC. Amino acid sequence: CASSFGRQGAETQYF.

This clone was recorded a few times. This rearrangement joins TRBV11-2 to TRBJ1-2; no clear D. The CDR3 loop spans 15 amino acids. From germline, CDR1 is SGHAT and CDR2 FQNNGV. The V and J ends lost 4 bases and 5 bases respectively, with 17 bases between them. The CDR3 DNA reads TGTGCCAGCAGCTCCCTGAGCGCCCGGGGATATGGCTACACCTTC. It specifies CASSSLSARGYGYTF.